This T cell receptor beta chain was recovered during a study of CD8+ T cells in alopecia areata. Concerning this clone itself: Antigen specificity is unknown.

Treatment described: oral pan-JAK inhibitor, 5-10 mg twice daily. The germline V and J ends were trimmed by 3 bases and 2 bases, with 11 bases remaining between them. Germline V gene lookup returns CDR1 SGDLS and CDR2 YYNGEE. This CDR3 spans 14 amino acids. Study results and caveats: Scalp clonality, together with expanded CD8+ clones among the top 100, fell significantly with tofacitinib.

Extracted RNA was reverse transcribed into cDNA, the sequencing template. The data were produced by immunoSEQ multiplex PCR, yet TCRdb's version contains in-frame clones alone and is incomplete. This repertoire shows 150,000 to 250,000 clones, about 60% found once; its top ten account for around 3.2%. The chain has TRBV9 and TRBJ1-2; D uncertain. Source: CD4+ T cells sorted from blood, taken at week 4, from a patient treated with tofacitinib. This TCR derives from a human donor with alopecia areata. The CDR3 nucleotides are TGTGCCAGCAGCGGACGTGAGGGAAACTATGGCTACACCTTC. Its protein is CASSGREGNYGYTF.